The 21 T cell receptor beta chains below were found in one sample sequenced in a study of vaccination effects on CD4 cells after COVID-19. These receptors' targets are unknown. Isolation of CD4+ T cells took place after about ten days of culture. TCRdb's table, derived via immunoSEQ multiplex PCR, lists solely in-frame clones and lacks some. The table includes tens of thousands of clones, roughly three quarters detected once. Sample: CD4+ T cells from PBMCs cultured without peptide, taken before COVID-19 vaccination. The receptors derive from a human donor who received a COVID-19 vaccine.

This chain uses TRBV4-1 with TRBJ2-2; D call uncertain. Trimming removed 0 bases from V and 5 bases from J, with 10 bases in between. CDR1 is MGHRA, CDR2 YSYEKL, per germline. This CDR3 comprises 15 residues. CDR3 sequence reads: CASSQDYPATGELFF. CDR3 DNA: TGCGCCAGCAGCCAAGACTATCCGGCTACCGGGGAGCTGTTTTTT.

The chain recombines TRBV19 with TRBJ1-3; D is unclear. Germline-derived CDR1 and CDR2 are LNHDA and SQIVND (reference sequence). The V end lost 8 bases, the J end lost 0 bases, and 11 bases lay between the germline ends. The CDR3 has 14 amino acids. CDR3 DNA sequence: TGTGCCAGTCGTTCGGTAAACTCTGGAAACACCATATATTTT. Its translation: CASRSVNSGNTIYF. The complete variable domain, with remaining parts taken from reference TRBV19 and TRBJ1-3, reads DGGITQSPKYLFRKEGQNVTLSCEQNLNHDAMYWYRQDPGQGLRLIYYSQIVNDFQKGDIAEGYSVSREKKESFPLTVTSAQKNPTAFYLCASRSVNSGNTIYFGEGSWLTVV.

V usage is TRBV27 and J usage is TRBJ2-1, with 7 bases that match TRBD2. The CDR3 loop spans 15 amino acids. Per germline, CDR1 MNHEY and CDR2 SMNVEV (reference sequence). V was pared by 5 bases and J by 0 bases, with 4 bases of the junction left unmatched. The CDR3 loop reads CASSRAGSSYNEQFF. Here the CDR3 DNA reads TGTGCCAGCAGTAGAGCGGGGAGCTCCTACAATGAGCAGTTCTTC.

This clone came up a few times. The chain is built from TRBV2 and TRBJ2-1; D is possibly TRBD1 (7 bases). The CDR3 totals 14 residues. Germline V CDR1 and CDR2: SNHLY, FYNNEI. Trimming cost V 6 bases and J 8 bases, with 17 bases left between them. The CDR3 sequence: CASSRNQGGDEQFF. In DNA, the CDR3 is TGTGCCAGCAGCCGAAATCAGGGGGGCGATGAGCAGTTCTTC.

The gene calls are TRBV3-1 (or the pseudogene TRBV3-2) and TRBJ1-2; 8 nucleotides agree with TRBD1. With 0 bases clipped from V and 1 base from J, the junction kept 10 bases outside the gene matches. The germline V gene has CDR1 LGHDT and CDR2 YNNKEL (reference sequence). The CDR3 has 18 residues. The CDR3 DNA reads TGTGCCAGCAGCCAAGAAGGGCGGGGCAGGGGGCTTAACTATGGCTACACCTTC. Residues: CASSQEGRGRGLNYGYTF.

This chain joins TRBV5-1 and TRBJ1-2; maybe TRBD1 (6 bases). The CDR3 contains 15 residues. Germline assignment: CDR1 SGHRS and CDR2 YFSETQ. V was cut by 4 bases and J by 4 bases, with 17 bases left in between. CDR3: CASSPGAQKGYGYTF. The CDR3 DNA reads as TGCGCCAGCAGCCCGGGGGCCCAAAAAGGCTATGGCTACACCTTC.

The rearrangement joins TRBV11-1 to TRBJ2-1; D not certain. The CDR3 totals 14 residues. Germline CDR1 is SGHAT and CDR2 is FQDESV (reference sequence). Trimming cost V 3 bases and J 2 bases, with 8 bases left between them. The CDR3 bases are TGTGCCAGCAGCTTCGGCATACCCTACAATGAGCAGTTCTTC. Translated: CASSFGIPYNEQFF.

The rearrangement uses TRBV4-1 and TRBJ1-6; D gene uncertain. The V gene lost 1 base and the J gene lost 6 bases, with 10 bases spanning the gap. CDR1 MGHRA and CDR2 YSYEKL come from the germline V gene. The CDR3 runs to 15 residues. Here the CDR3 reads CASSQVFRSNSPLHF. The CDR3, as DNA: TGCGCCAGCAGCCAAGTGTTCCGTTCTAATTCACCCCTCCACTTT.

The chain joins TRBV27 to TRBJ2-1; TRBD1 might be the D (5 bases). CDR3 length: 14 residues. V lost 6 bases and J lost 7, with 16 bases in between. Germline values: CDR1 MNHEY, CDR2 SMNVEV (reference sequence). The CDR3 sequence is CASRPSGLGNEQFF. CDR3 DNA: TGTGCCAGCAGACCCTCAGGGTTGGGGAATGAGCAGTTCTTC.

Written as DNA, the CDR3 is TGTGCCATCAGCCGGAACACTGAAGCTTTCTTT. Protein: CAISRNTEAFF. The genes are TRBV10-3 and TRBJ1-1, with D hard to call. Germline assignment: CDR1 ENHRY and CDR2 SYGVKD. Trimming removed 6 bases at V and 1 base at J, with 3 bases between. The CDR3 spans 11 residues.

The chain links TRBV6-1 to TRBJ1-5; TRBD1 aligns across 8 bases. V was clipped by 3 bases and J by 5 bases; unmatched bases: 6. Germline CDR1 reads MNHNS; CDR2 reads SASEGT. This CDR3 has 15 amino acids. The CDR3 loop is CASSDVGRGHQPQHF. The CDR3 bases are TGTGCCAGCAGTGATGTAGGCAGGGGGCATCAGCCCCAGCATTTT.

V usage is TRBV10-1 and J usage is TRBJ2-5; D not resolved. Germline V gene data show CDR1 as WNHNN and CDR2 as SYGVQD (reference sequence). Trimming removed 3 bases from V and 5 bases from J, with 7 bases in between. This CDR3 region has 12 residues. The CDR3 bases are TGCGCCAGCAGTGAATTCCCTGAGACCCAGTACTTC. Its protein product is CASSEFPETQYF.

The CDR3, as DNA: TGTGCCAGCAGCTCCCAGATGGGACTAGCGGGGGGGCCCACCGGGGAGCTGTTTTTT. It encodes CASSSQMGLAGGPTGELFF. V gene TRBV7-3 combines with J gene TRBJ2-2; 16 positions agree with TRBD2. Germline trimming cut 4 bases from V and 4 bases from J; bases unmatched to any gene: 9. This CDR3 is 19 amino acids long. Germline V gives CDR1 SGHTA, CDR2 FQGTGA.

V and J are TRBV5-8 and TRBJ1-5, with a weak D call TRBD1 (5 bases). The CDR3 covers 15 residues. The V end was cut by 1 base, the J end by 4 bases, with 12 bases between. Germline V gene sequence: CDR1 SGHTS, CDR2 YDEGEE. In nucleotides, the CDR3 is TGTGCCAGCAGCTTGACCGGGGGTGGGAATCAGCCCCAGCATTTT. Protein sequence: CASSLTGGGNQPQHF.

The gene calls are TRBV30 and TRBJ1-2, with a possible D match to TRBD1 (5 bases). CDR1 is GTSNPN, CDR2 SVGIG, per germline (reference sequence). The V gene lost 2 bases and the J gene lost 5 bases, with 12 bases spanning the gap. This CDR3 has 13 amino acids. CDR3 sequence reads: CAWSMGVGYGYTF. The CDR3 region has the DNA TGTGCCTGGAGTATGGGGGTCGGGTATGGCTACACCTTC.

V gene TRBV19 combines with J gene TRBJ2-7; no clear D gene. Germline CDR1 and CDR2: LNHDA and SQIVND (reference sequence). V lost 4 bases, J lost 5 bases, and 3 bases lay in between. This CDR3 has 10 residues. The CDR3 sequence is CASSTNEQYV. The CDR3 region has the DNA TGTGCCAGTAGTACCAACGAGCAGTACGTC.

The gene calls are TRBV12-3 or TRBV12-4 and TRBJ1-2; D not resolved. V was cut by 6 bases and J by 2 bases, with 10 bases left in between. The CDR3 is 13 residues long. CDR3 sequence reads: CASSLSYNYGYTF. The CDR3 nucleotides are TGTGCCAGCAGCCTCAGCTACAACTATGGCTACACCTTC.

This clone has only one observation. The chain couples TRBV2 to TRBJ1-4; unclear D gene. CDR3 length: 13 residues. V was trimmed by 6 bases and J by 10 bases, leaving 15 bases between them. Germline V gene lookup returns CDR1 SNHLY and CDR2 FYNNEI. Here the CDR3 reads CASSPQWNGKLFF. The DNA for the CDR3 is TGTGCCAGCAGCCCCCAATGGAACGGAAAACTGTTTTTT.

This clone appeared a few times. J is TRBJ1-5 and V is TRBV5-6; tentative D call: TRBD1 (6 bases). The germline CDR1 and CDR2 sequences are SGHDT and YYEEEE. The CDR3 has 19 residues. Deletions cut 1 base from V and 0 bases from J, with 20 bases between. CDR3 in amino acids: CASSLPSQGRGYSNQPQHF. As DNA, the CDR3 is TGTGCCAGCAGCTTGCCCTCCCAGGGGAGGGGATATAGCAATCAGCCCCAGCATTTT.

This sequence joins TRBV4-2 and TRBJ1-6, with D possibly TRBD1 on 6 matching bases. The CDR3 is 14 amino acids. Germline V lookup: CDR1 LGHNA, CDR2 YNFKEQ. V was cut by 1 base and J by 10 bases, with 11 bases left in between. CDR3 residues: CASSQGEGVSPLHF. The CDR3 bases are TGTGCCAGCAGCCAAGGGGAGGGGGTGTCACCCCTCCACTTT.

This clone was seen a handful of times. The chain employs TRBV7-3 and TRBJ2-1; D is perhaps TRBD1 (6 bases). The ends were cut back, 5 bases at V and 1 base at J, with 12 bases in the middle. Germline V CDR1 and CDR2: SGHTA, FQGTGA. The length of the CDR3 is 15 residues. CDR3 protein: CASSPRQASYNEQFF. The CDR3 coding sequence is TGTGCCAGCAGCCCACGACAGGCATCCTACAATGAGCAGTTCTTC.